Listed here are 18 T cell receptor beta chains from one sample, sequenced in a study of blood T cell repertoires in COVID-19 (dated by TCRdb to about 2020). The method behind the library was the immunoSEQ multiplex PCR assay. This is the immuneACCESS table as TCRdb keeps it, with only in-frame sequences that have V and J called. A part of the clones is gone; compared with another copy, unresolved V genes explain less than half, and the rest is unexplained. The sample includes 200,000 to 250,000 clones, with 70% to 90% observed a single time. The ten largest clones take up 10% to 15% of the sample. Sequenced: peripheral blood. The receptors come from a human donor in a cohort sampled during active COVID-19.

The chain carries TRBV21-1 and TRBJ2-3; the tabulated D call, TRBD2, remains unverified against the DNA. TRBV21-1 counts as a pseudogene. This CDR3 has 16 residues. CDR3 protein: CASSKVERGPTDTQYF. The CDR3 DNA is TGTGCCAGCAGCAAAGTGGAGCGGGGCCCCACAGATACGCAGTATTTT.

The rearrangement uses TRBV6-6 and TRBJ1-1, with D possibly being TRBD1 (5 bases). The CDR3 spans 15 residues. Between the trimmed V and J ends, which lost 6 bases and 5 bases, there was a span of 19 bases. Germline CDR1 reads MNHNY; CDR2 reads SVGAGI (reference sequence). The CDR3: CASSPLRGGGTEAFF. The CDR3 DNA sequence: TGTGCCAGCAGCCCTCTTCGGGGGGGTGGGACTGAAGCTTTCTTT.

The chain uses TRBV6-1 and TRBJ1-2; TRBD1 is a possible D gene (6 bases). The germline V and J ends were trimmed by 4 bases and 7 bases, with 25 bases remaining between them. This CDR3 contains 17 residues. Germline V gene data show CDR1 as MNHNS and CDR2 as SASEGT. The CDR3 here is CASSVSLIPGAAVGYTF. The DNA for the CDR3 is TGTGCCAGCAGTGTAAGTCTGATTCCAGGGGCGGCGGTTGGCTACACCTTC.

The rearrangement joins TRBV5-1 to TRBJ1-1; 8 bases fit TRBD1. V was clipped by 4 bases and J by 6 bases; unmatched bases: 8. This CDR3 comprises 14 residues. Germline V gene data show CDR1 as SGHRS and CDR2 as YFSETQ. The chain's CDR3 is CASSQGQGLSEAFF. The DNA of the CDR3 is TGCGCCAGCAGCCAAGGACAGGGTCTTTCTGAAGCTTTCTTT.

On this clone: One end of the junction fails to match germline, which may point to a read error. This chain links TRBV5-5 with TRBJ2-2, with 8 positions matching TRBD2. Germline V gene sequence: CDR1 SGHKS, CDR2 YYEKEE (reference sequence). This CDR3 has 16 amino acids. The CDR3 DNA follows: TGTGCCAGCAGATTGGGACTAGGGGCGAACACCGGGGAGCTGTTTTTT. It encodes CASRLGLGANTGELFF.

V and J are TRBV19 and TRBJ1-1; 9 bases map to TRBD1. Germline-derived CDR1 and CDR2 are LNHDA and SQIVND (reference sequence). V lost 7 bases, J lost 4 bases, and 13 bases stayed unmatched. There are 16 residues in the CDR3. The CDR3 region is CASKIRGQGFPTEAFF. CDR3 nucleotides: TGTGCCAGTAAGATACGGGGACAGGGCTTTCCCACTGAAGCTTTCTTT. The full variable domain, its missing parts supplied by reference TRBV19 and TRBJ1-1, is DGGITQSPKYLFRKEGQNVTLSCEQNLNHDAMYWYRQDPGQGLRLIYYSQIVNDFQKGDIAEGYSVSREKKESFPLTVTSAQKNPTAFYLCASKIRGQGFPTEAFFGQGTRLTVV.

CDR3 DNA: TGTGCCAGCAGCAAAGCGAAAGGGGGTAGTGCTAATGGAAACACCATATATTTT. Its protein product is CASSKAKGGSANGNTIYF. The chain recombines TRBV21-1 with TRBJ1-3; TRBD1, as called in the table, went unchecked against the DNA. TRBV21-1 is noted as a pseudogene. The CDR3 spans 18 residues.

DNA for the CDR3: TGTGCCACCAGTGACCCGGGGTCCGGTCAGCCCCAGCATTTT. It is translated as CATSDPGSGQPQHF. The chain is built from TRBV24-1 and TRBJ1-5; D gene unclear. The V and J ends lost 4 bases and 6 bases respectively, with 12 bases between them. Germline loops: CDR1 KGHDR, CDR2 SFDVKD. The CDR3 covers 14 residues.

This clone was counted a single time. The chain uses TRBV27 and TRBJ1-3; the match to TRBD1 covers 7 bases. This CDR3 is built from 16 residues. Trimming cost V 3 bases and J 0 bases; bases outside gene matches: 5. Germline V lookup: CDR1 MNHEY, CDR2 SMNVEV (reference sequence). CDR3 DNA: TGTGCCAGCAGTTTCTCCGGGGACAGCTCTGGAAACACCATATATTTT. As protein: CASSFSGDSSGNTIYF.

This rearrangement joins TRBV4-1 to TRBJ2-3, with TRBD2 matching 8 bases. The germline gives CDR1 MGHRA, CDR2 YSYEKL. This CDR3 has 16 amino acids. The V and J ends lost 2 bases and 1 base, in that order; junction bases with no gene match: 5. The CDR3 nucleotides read TGCGCCAGCAGCCAAAAACTAGCGGAAGGCACAGATACGCAGTATTTT. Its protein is CASSQKLAEGTDTQYF.

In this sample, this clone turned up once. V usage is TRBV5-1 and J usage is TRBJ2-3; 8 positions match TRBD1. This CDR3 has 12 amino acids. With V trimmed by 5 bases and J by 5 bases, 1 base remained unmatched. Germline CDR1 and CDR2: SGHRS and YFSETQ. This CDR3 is CASRDREDTQYF. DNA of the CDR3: TGCGCCAGCAGGGACAGGGAAGATACGCAGTATTTT.

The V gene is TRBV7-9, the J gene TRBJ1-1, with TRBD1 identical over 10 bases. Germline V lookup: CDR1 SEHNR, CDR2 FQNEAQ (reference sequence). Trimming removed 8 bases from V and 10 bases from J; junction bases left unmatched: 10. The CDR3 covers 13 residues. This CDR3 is CASGRTGGKGAFF. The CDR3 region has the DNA TGTGCCAGCGGGCGGACAGGGGGTAAGGGAGCTTTCTTT.

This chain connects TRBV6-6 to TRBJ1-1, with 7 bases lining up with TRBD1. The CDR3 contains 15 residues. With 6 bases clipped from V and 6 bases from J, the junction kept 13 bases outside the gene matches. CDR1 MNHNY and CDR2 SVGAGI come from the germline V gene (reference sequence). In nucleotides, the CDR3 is TGTGCCAGCAGGCCGCGACAGGGAAGGTTGGCTGAAGCTTTCTTT. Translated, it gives CASRPRQGRLAEAFF.

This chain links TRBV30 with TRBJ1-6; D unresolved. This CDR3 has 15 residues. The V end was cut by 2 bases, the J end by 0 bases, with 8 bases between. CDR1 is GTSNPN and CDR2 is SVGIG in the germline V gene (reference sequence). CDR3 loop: CAWSLRSSYNSPLHF. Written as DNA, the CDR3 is TGTGCCTGGAGTCTACGGAGCTCCTATAATTCACCCCTCCACTTT.

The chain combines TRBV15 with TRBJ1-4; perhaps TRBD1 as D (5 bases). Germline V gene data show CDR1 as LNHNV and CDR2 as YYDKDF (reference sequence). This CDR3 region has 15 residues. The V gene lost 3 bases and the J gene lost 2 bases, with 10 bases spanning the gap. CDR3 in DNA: TGTGCCACCAGCAGCCTGGGGGGGACTAATGAAAAACTGTTTTTT. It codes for CATSSLGGTNEKLFF.

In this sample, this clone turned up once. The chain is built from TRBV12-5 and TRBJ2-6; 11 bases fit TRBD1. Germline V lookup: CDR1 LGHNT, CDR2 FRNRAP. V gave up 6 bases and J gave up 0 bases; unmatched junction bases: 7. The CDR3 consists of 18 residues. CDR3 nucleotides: TGTGCTAGTGGCCTCGGGACAGGGGGGCTCTCTGGGGCCAACGTCCTGACTTTC. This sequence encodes CASGLGTGGLSGANVLTF.

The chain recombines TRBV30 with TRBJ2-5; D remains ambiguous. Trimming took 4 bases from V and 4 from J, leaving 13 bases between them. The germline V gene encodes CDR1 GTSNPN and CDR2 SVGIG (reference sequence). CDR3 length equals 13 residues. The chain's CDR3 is CAWTVSVRETQYF. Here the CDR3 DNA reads TGTGCCTGGACGGTGTCCGTCCGAGAGACCCAGTACTTC.

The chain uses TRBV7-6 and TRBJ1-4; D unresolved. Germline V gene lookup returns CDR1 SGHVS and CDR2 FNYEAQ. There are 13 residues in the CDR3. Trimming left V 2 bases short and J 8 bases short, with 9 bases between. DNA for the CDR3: TGTGCCAGCAGCTTACCCACCAGGGAAAAACTGTTTTTT. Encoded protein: CASSLPTREKLFF.